Included here is one T cell receptor beta chain sequence, with context. This sample is part of a study of cytomegalovirus exposure and HLA in healthy donors. Study-wide background: Of all 398 donors who were genotyped, roughly 85% belonged to the Caucasian-associated ancestry cluster.

V was trimmed by 4 bases and J by 4 bases, leaving 19 bases between them. CDR1 and CDR2 (germline): SQVTM, ANQGSEA. CDR3 length: 15 residues. Researchers ran the PCR with 60 Vbeta and 13 Jbeta primers. Only in-frame clones appear in the TCRdb table, and some are missing; sequencing was by immunoSEQ multiplex PCR. This table holds approximately 180,000 clones, about three quarters found once. The chain carries TRBV29-1 and TRBJ1-1; tentatively, D is TRBD1 (5 bases). The clonotype originates from a man aged 35-49 years in good health and CMV-seropositive. The source material was PBMCs. In DNA, the CDR3 is TGCAGCGTTGGAAGGGGTATAGAGCCGGGCACTGAAGCTTTCTTT. Residues: CSVGRGIEPGTEAFF.